A single T cell receptor (beta chain) is shown here with its context. Per the germline V gene, CDR1 is SGHTA and CDR2 is FQGNSA. Trimming shortened V by 11 bases and J by 2 bases, and 9 bases separated the two germline ends. The CDR3 is made up of 11 amino acids. This entry belongs to a study of human T cells and chemical hapten exposure. The sample's time point: patch test 2, 6 weeks after DPC sensitization. Indicated treatment: therapeutic diphenylcyclopropenone sensitization with weekly scalp DPC. Unfractionated whole blood yielded the extracted total RNA. Each CDR3 protein gets one entry after TCRdb re-called the RACE reads with MiXCR. The sample lists roughly 140,000 distinct CDR3 sequences; approximately 12% were seen once.

This TCR came from a woman in her fifties or sixties with alopecia areata. Some clones in this sample may be carry-over from other donors' samples. J is TRBJ1-2 and V is TRBV7-2; D remains unclear. Source: whole blood, taken in connection with sensitization to the hapten diphenylcyclopropenone (DPC). CDR3 nucleotide sequence: TGTGCCTCAGAGCGAAACTATGGCTACACCTTC. This gives the protein CASERNYGYTF.